These 17 T cell receptor beta chains were all obtained from the same sample, sequenced in a study of cytomegalovirus exposure and HLA in healthy donors. 60 Vbeta and 13 Jbeta primers were used in PCR. Sequencing used immunoSEQ multiplex PCR; TCRdb keeps in-frame clones, though not all of them. The sample holds 160,000 or so clones, around 73% seen once. Sequencing was carried out using PBMCs. Receptors originate from a male donor in good health and CMV-seronegative.

The chain carries TRBV7-2 and TRBJ1-6; D remains unclear. Trimming stripped 2 bases from V and 9 bases from J, with 5 bases between. Germline V gene data show CDR1 as SGHTA and CDR2 as FQGNSA. The CDR3 loop spans 12 amino acids. This CDR3 is CASSLPLSPLHF. DNA for the CDR3: TGTGCCAGCAGCTTACCCCTTTCACCCCTCCACTTT.

This sequence joins TRBV4-2 and TRBJ2-1; 11 nucleotides agree with TRBD2. In germline, CDR1 is LGHNA, CDR2 YNFKEQ. This CDR3 contains 14 residues. Trimming cost V 1 base and J 12 bases; bases outside gene matches: 5. The chain's CDR3 is CASSQVTSGGSQFF. The DNA for the CDR3 is TGTGCCAGCAGCCAAGTTACTAGCGGGGGTTCGCAGTTCTTC.

The chain employs TRBV15 and TRBJ1-2; the D is unclear. Germline V gives CDR1 LNHNV, CDR2 YYDKDF (reference sequence). The CDR3 is 12 residues long. Trimming cost V 1 base and J 8 bases, with 8 bases left between them. The CDR3 region has the DNA TGTGCCACCAGCAGAGGAGAGGGAGGCTACACCTTC. Translating gives CATSRGEGGYTF.

J is TRBJ2-5 and V is TRBV18, with D possibly matching TRBD1 (6 bases). Trimming pared 3 bases from V and 3 bases from J, leaving 8 bases between. The CDR3 consists of 13 residues. Germline CDR1 KGHSH, CDR2 LQKENI. The CDR3 DNA sequence: TGTGCCAGCTCACCCCGGGACAAAGAGACCCAGTACTTC. It codes for CASSPRDKETQYF.

The V and J genes are TRBV2 and TRBJ2-5; TRBD2 is a possible D gene (7 bases). Germline values: CDR1 SNHLY, CDR2 FYNNEI. V gave up 1 base and J gave up 5 bases, with 11 bases separating them. The CDR3 extends over 14 amino acids. As DNA, the CDR3 is TGTGCCAGCAGTGAAGGTGGGGGGGCGGAGACCCAGTACTTC. This encodes CASSEGGGAETQYF.

This chain uses TRBV2 with TRBJ1-2; D is perhaps TRBD1 (5 bases). Germline V gene lookup returns CDR1 SNHLY and CDR2 FYNNEI. The CDR3 is made up of 11 amino acids. V lost 10 bases, J lost 7 bases, and 13 bases lay in between. CDR3 sequence: CANNRISGYTF. CDR3 in DNA: TGTGCCAACAACAGGATCTCTGGCTACACCTTC.

A word on this clone: A read error may produce the germline difference seen at one junction end. The chain carries TRBV7-7 and TRBJ2-3; TRBD2 agrees at 15 bases. The CDR3 has 15 residues. The germline V gene has CDR1 SSHAT and CDR2 FNYEAQ (reference sequence). The CDR3 bases are TGTGCTAGCAGCCCAGGACTAGCGGGGGGGTCCCCGCAGTATTTT. This gives the protein CASSPGLAGGSPQYF. Using reference TRBV7-7 and TRBJ2-3 for the parts outside the CDR3, the full variable domain is GAGVSQSPRYKVTKRGQDVTLRCDPISSHATLYWYQQALGQGPEFLTYFNYEAQPDKSGLPSDRFSAERPEGSISTLTIQRTEQRDSAMYRCASSPGLAGGSPQYFGPGTRLTVL.

The rearrangement joins TRBV5-1 to TRBJ2-1; perhaps TRBD1 as D (7 bases). There are 16 residues in the CDR3. Trimming took 0 bases from V and 4 from J, leaving 14 bases between them. Germline CDR1 and CDR2: SGHRS and YFSETQ. Here the CDR3 reads CASSLGHQGGYNEQFF. CDR3 DNA sequence: TGCGCCAGCAGCTTGGGCCACCAGGGGGGTTACAATGAGCAGTTCTTC.

This clone was seen a single time. This sample also contains other DNA sequences that code for the same CDR3. The chain couples TRBV5-4 to TRBJ1-5; no clear D. Germline lookup yields CDR1 SGHNT and CDR2 YYREEE (reference sequence). The CDR3 consists of 14 residues. The V end lost 0 bases, the J end lost 4 bases, and 8 bases lay between the germline ends. CDR3 in amino acids: CASSLAPGNQPQHF. CDR3 DNA sequence: TGTGCCAGCAGCTTGGCCCCGGGGAATCAGCCCCAGCATTTT.

This clone was picked up a small number of times. The chain combines TRBV6-5 with TRBJ2-3; no clear D gene. The CDR3 loop spans 15 amino acids. CDR1 and CDR2 (germline): MNHEY, SVGAGI. Trimming removed 0 bases at V and 4 bases at J, with 11 bases between. The CDR3 region is CASSYSNLGADTQYF. Here the CDR3 DNA reads TGTGCCAGCAGTTACTCGAACTTGGGCGCAGATACGCAGTATTTT.

The chain has TRBV10-1 and TRBJ1-2; TRBD1 matches at 9 bases. The ends lost 6 bases at V and 5 bases at J; junction bases unmatched: 7. This CDR3 has 14 amino acids. The germline V gene has CDR1 WNHNN and CDR2 SYGVQD (reference sequence). CDR3 nucleotides: TGCGCCAGCAGCCGTGGACAGGGGACGTATGGCTACACCTTC. Its protein is CASSRGQGTYGYTF.

Regarding this clone: Mismatch with germline at one junction end may stem from a read error. The V and J genes are TRBV7-9 and TRBJ2-7, with TRBD1 matching over 8 bases. CDR1 is SEHNR, CDR2 FQNEAQ, per germline (reference sequence). The CDR3 runs 13 residues. This chain's CDR3 is CSSSGQGLGEQYF. CDR3 DNA sequence: TGTTCCAGCAGTGGACAGGGATTGGGAGAGCAGTACTTC.

J is TRBJ1-1 and V is TRBV11-2; D possibly corresponds to TRBD1 (5 bases). Germline-derived CDR1 and CDR2 are SGHAT and FQNNGV. This CDR3 spans 13 amino acids. Trimming removed 0 bases from V and 4 bases from J, with 6 bases in between. Written as DNA, the CDR3 is TGTGCCAGCAGCTTAGATCAGGGCACTGAAGCTTTCTTT. Translated, it gives CASSLDQGTEAFF.

The chain employs TRBV4-2 and TRBJ1-4; D not resolved. V was clipped by 0 bases and J by 7 bases, with 12 bases between them. CDR1 is LGHNA and CDR2 is YNFKEQ in the germline V gene. There are 15 residues in the CDR3. In nucleotides, the CDR3 is TGTGCCAGCAGCCAAGAAAGGGAGGGTAGTGAAAAACTGTTTTTT. This encodes CASSQEREGSEKLFF.

The chain carries TRBV14 and TRBJ2-7, with 9 bases matching TRBD1. This CDR3 is built from 15 residues. V gave up 2 bases and J gave up 3 bases; unmatched junction bases: 5. Germline V gene sequence: CDR1 SGHDN, CDR2 FVKESK. The CDR3 sequence: CASSQPGQGYYEQYF. CDR3 DNA sequence: TGTGCCAGCAGCCAACCGGGACAGGGATACTACGAGCAGTACTTC.

About this clone: One end of the junction varies from germline; a read error may be responsible. The genes are TRBV7-7 and TRBJ2-5; a possible D gene is TRBD2 (5 bases). Germline V lookup: CDR1 SSHAT, CDR2 FNYEAQ (reference sequence). This CDR3 has 16 amino acids. The DNA of the CDR3 is TGTGCTAGCAGCTTAAGCCGTAGGAGCGGCCAAGAGACCCAGTACTTC. It encodes CASSLSRRSGQETQYF.

CDR3 sequence: CAWSTRTGNQPQHF. Here the CDR3 DNA reads TGTGCCTGGAGTACGCGGACAGGGAATCAGCCCCAGCATTTT. The chain joins TRBV30 to TRBJ1-5; 8 nucleotides agree with TRBD1. CDR1 and CDR2 (germline): GTSNPN, SVGIG (reference sequence). The ends lost 2 bases at V and 4 bases at J; junction bases unmatched: 4. The CDR3 has 14 residues.